This is a list of T cell receptor beta chains from one sample in a study of T cell responses to AZD1222 COVID-19 vaccine. The method was immunoSEQ multiplex PCR; TCRdb's version includes in-frame clones alone and lacks a portion of them. The repertoire holds approximately 110,000 clones, with about 88% as singletons. Specimen: peripheral blood, collected on day 0 of AZD1222 vaccination. These receptors came from an adult in good health. CDR3s include the opening cysteine and the closing phenylalanine or tryptophan. The D gene is left open where the match is weak. Part of the rows lack a size; the others show once, few, many or a class for expanded clones.

j_gene: TRBJ2-7; v_gene: TRBV6-5; d_gene: -; abundance: -; CDR3nt: TGTGCCAGCAGTTCCCCTGGGACAAATGCCTACGAGCAGTACTTC; CDR3aa: CASSSPGTNAYEQYF
j_gene: TRBJ1-2; v_gene: TRBV25-1; d_gene: TRBD1; abundance: -; CDR3nt: TGTGCCAGCAGTGGCCCGGGACAGGGGCCGCATGGCTACACCTTC; CDR3aa: CASSGPGQGPHGYTF
j_gene: TRBJ1-6; v_gene: TRBV10-3; d_gene: -; abundance: -; CDR3nt: TGTGCCATCAGTGAGGTTGTAAATTCACCCCTCCACTTT; CDR3aa: CAISEVVNSPLHF
j_gene: TRBJ1-2; v_gene: TRBV19; d_gene: -; abundance: -; CDR3nt: TGTGCCAGTAGTATAGGAGGGACGTCCGACTATGGCTACACCTTC; CDR3aa: CASSIGGTSDYGYTF
j_gene: TRBJ2-2; v_gene: TRBV19; d_gene: -; abundance: -; CDR3nt: TGTGCCATCAAGGCGACAGCGTACACCGGGGAGCTGTTTTTT; CDR3aa: CAIKATAYTGELFF
j_gene: TRBJ2-4; v_gene: TRBV5-1; d_gene: TRBD2; abundance: -; CDR3nt: TGCGCCAGCAGCCCAGGACTAGTTTTACTACGGGCTAAGTACTTC; CDR3aa: CASSPGLVLLRAKYF
j_gene: TRBJ1-2; v_gene: TRBV5-1; d_gene: -; abundance: -; CDR3nt: TGCGCCAGCAGCTTGTGGCGGGCTAACTATGGCTACACCTTC; CDR3aa: CASSLWRANYGYTF
j_gene: TRBJ2-3; v_gene: TRBV28; d_gene: -; abundance: -; CDR3nt: TGTGCCAGCAGCCCCGGCGGAAGCACAGATACGCAGTATTTT; CDR3aa: CASSPGGSTDTQYF
j_gene: TRBJ2-7; v_gene: TRBV10-3; d_gene: -; abundance: -; CDR3nt: TGTGCCATCAGTGAGTCTGGGGGGGGCGCCTACGAGCAGTACTTC; CDR3aa: CAISESGGGAYEQYF
j_gene: TRBJ1-4; v_gene: TRBV5-1; d_gene: -; abundance: -; CDR3nt: TGCGCCAGCAGCTTGGGGACAGTTTCTAATGAAAAACTGTTTTTT; CDR3aa: CASSLGTVSNEKLFF
j_gene: TRBJ2-3; v_gene: TRBV10-2; d_gene: -; abundance: -; CDR3nt: TGCGCCAGCATCCGGGACTTCCACACAGATACGCAGTATTTT; CDR3aa: CASIRDFHTDTQYF
j_gene: TRBJ2-7; v_gene: TRBV6-5; d_gene: -; abundance: -; CDR3nt: TGTGCCAGCAGTACACCGGGACGCAAAAAGGACGAGCAGTACTTC; CDR3aa: CASSTPGRKKDEQYF
j_gene: TRBJ2-5; v_gene: TRBV7-9; d_gene: TRBD2; abundance: -; CDR3nt: TGTGCCAGCAGCTTAGTGATAGCGGGGCCATACCAAGAGACCCAGTACTTC; CDR3aa: CASSLVIAGPYQETQYF
j_gene: TRBJ2-7; v_gene: TRBV19; d_gene: TRBD1; abundance: -; CDR3nt: TGTGCCAGTAGTACGACAGGGCAGTTCCACGAGCAGTACTTC; CDR3aa: CASSTTGQFHEQYF
j_gene: TRBJ2-5; v_gene: TRBV7-7; d_gene: -; abundance: few; CDR3nt: TGTGCTAGCAGCTTAAGGGGGGCGGCTCAAGAGACCCAGTACTTC; CDR3aa: CASSLRGAAQETQYF
j_gene: TRBJ2-7; v_gene: TRBV28; d_gene: -; abundance: -; CDR3nt: TGTGCCAGCAGTTTACCTACAGGGAACGAGCAGTACTTC; CDR3aa: CASSLPTGNEQYF
j_gene: TRBJ2-3; v_gene: TRBV7-3; d_gene: TRBD2; abundance: once; CDR3nt: TGTGCCAGCAGCCTAGCGGGAGGGGAAGCAGATACGCAGTATTTT; CDR3aa: CASSLAGGEADTQYF
j_gene: TRBJ1-1; v_gene: TRBV7-9; d_gene: -; abundance: -; CDR3nt: TGTGCCAGCAGCTTAGCGCCTGCGGCCGATACTGAAGCTTTCTTT; CDR3aa: CASSLAPAADTEAFF
j_gene: TRBJ2-3; v_gene: TRBV2; d_gene: -; abundance: -; CDR3nt: TGTGCCAGCAGTGAATCGGCAGATACGCAGTATTTT; CDR3aa: CASSESADTQYF
j_gene: TRBJ1-1; v_gene: TRBV18; d_gene: -; abundance: -; CDR3nt: TGTGCCAGCTCAGCATTCGGGCCCGCAAACACTGAAGCTTTCTTT; CDR3aa: CASSAFGPANTEAFF
j_gene: TRBJ1-4; v_gene: TRBV19; d_gene: -; abundance: -; CDR3nt: TGTGCCAGTAGTGTAACAGGGATCGAAAAACTGTTTTTT; CDR3aa: CASSVTGIEKLFF
j_gene: TRBJ2-7; v_gene: TRBV5-1; d_gene: -; abundance: -; CDR3nt: TGCGCCAGCAGCTTGTGGTCCGGGACATGGACCTACGAGCAGTACTTC; CDR3aa: CASSLWSGTWTYEQYF
j_gene: TRBJ2-7; v_gene: TRBV2; d_gene: TRBD2; abundance: -; CDR3nt: TGTGCCAGCATAGGACTAGCGGCCACCTACGAGCAGTACTTC; CDR3aa: CASIGLAATYEQYF
j_gene: TRBJ2-2; v_gene: TRBV18; d_gene: -; abundance: -; CDR3nt: TGTGCCAGCTCACTCTACACCGGGGAGCTGTTTTTT; CDR3aa: CASSLYTGELFF
j_gene: TRBJ2-7; v_gene: TRBV18; d_gene: TRBD1; abundance: -; CDR3nt: TGTGCCAGCTCACCGCTTCAGGGGGCCTACGAGCAGTACTTC; CDR3aa: CASSPLQGAYEQYF
j_gene: TRBJ2-1; v_gene: TRBV12-5; d_gene: -; abundance: -; CDR3nt: TGTGCTAGTGGTTTGGTATTTCAGAGGCGGACCTACAATGAGCAGTTCTTC; CDR3aa: CASGLVFQRRTYNEQFF
j_gene: TRBJ1-1; v_gene: TRBV30; d_gene: -; abundance: -; CDR3nt: TGTGCCTGGAGCCGGGACGCCCCTGAAGCTTTCTTT; CDR3aa: CAWSRDAPEAFF
j_gene: TRBJ2-7; v_gene: TRBV30; d_gene: TRBD1; abundance: -; CDR3nt: TGTGCCTGGAGTGGGGACAGGAGCGAGCAGTACTTC; CDR3aa: CAWSGDRSEQYF
j_gene: TRBJ2-1; v_gene: TRBV5-8; d_gene: -; abundance: -; CDR3nt: TGTGCCAGCAGCTCCTCAGCGCTAGTCCCACTTGAACGAGACAATGAGCAGTTCTTC; CDR3aa: CASSSSALVPLERDNEQFF
j_gene: TRBJ2-7; v_gene: TRBV4-2; d_gene: TRBD1; abundance: -; CDR3nt: TGTGCCAGCAGCCCGCAGGGGGCGTCCTACGAGCAGTACTTC; CDR3aa: CASSPQGASYEQYF
j_gene: TRBJ2-1; v_gene: TRBV7-3; d_gene: TRBD2; abundance: -; CDR3nt: TGTGCCAGCAGCTTAGTTCCGGGAGGATCCTACAATGAGCAGTTCTTC; CDR3aa: CASSLVPGGSYNEQFF
j_gene: TRBJ1-1; v_gene: TRBV28; d_gene: TRBD1; abundance: -; CDR3nt: TGTGCCAGCAGTACCCGGGACAGGGGGCATCATGAAGCTTTCTTT; CDR3aa: CASSTRDRGHHEAFF
j_gene: TRBJ2-7; v_gene: TRBV19; d_gene: TRBD2; abundance: -; CDR3nt: TGTGCCAGTAGTCCGAAGACTAGCGGGGAGTCGTACGAGCAGTACTTC; CDR3aa: CASSPKTSGESYEQYF
j_gene: TRBJ1-3; v_gene: TRBV6-6; d_gene: -; abundance: -; CDR3nt: TGTGCCAGCAGTCCCCACCGGGACTTCCGAAAGGGAAACACCATATATTTT; CDR3aa: CASSPHRDFRKGNTIYF
j_gene: TRBJ2-6; v_gene: TRBV19; d_gene: TRBD1; abundance: -; CDR3nt: TGTGCCAGCCGGGACAGGGGGCAAGCTGGGGCCAACGTCCTGACTTTC; CDR3aa: CASRDRGQAGANVLTF
j_gene: TRBJ2-1; v_gene: TRBV19; d_gene: TRBD2; abundance: -; CDR3nt: TGTGCCAGTAGGCCAAATCGGGGGGGTCTGGGCAATGAGCAGTTCTTC; CDR3aa: CASRPNRGGLGNEQFF
j_gene: TRBJ2-7; v_gene: TRBV7-3; d_gene: -; abundance: -; CDR3nt: TGTGCCAGCAGCTCCGGGGAAACCACCGAGCAGTACTTC; CDR3aa: CASSSGETTEQYF
j_gene: TRBJ2-1; v_gene: TRBV28; d_gene: TRBD2; abundance: -; CDR3nt: TGTGCCAGCAGGCCCGGACTAGCCGTTCATGAGCAGTTCTTC; CDR3aa: CASRPGLAVHEQFF
j_gene: TRBJ2-1; v_gene: TRBV20-1; d_gene: TRBD2; abundance: -; CDR3nt: TGCAGTGCTAGTAAAGCTAGCGGGACCGGGGAGCAGTTCTTC; CDR3aa: CSASKASGTGEQFF
j_gene: TRBJ2-7; v_gene: TRBV6-4; d_gene: TRBD2; abundance: -; CDR3nt: TGTGCCAGCAATGGACTAGCGGGGTACGAGCAGTACTTC; CDR3aa: CASNGLAGYEQYF
j_gene: TRBJ2-3; v_gene: TRBV6-5; d_gene: -; abundance: -; CDR3nt: TGTGCCAGCAGCCGGGACTCCACAGATACGCAGTATTTT; CDR3aa: CASSRDSTDTQYF
j_gene: TRBJ1-2; v_gene: TRBV6-1; d_gene: -; abundance: -; CDR3nt: TGTGCCAGCAGTGAGGAACAGTACAACTATGGCTACACCTTC; CDR3aa: CASSEEQYNYGYTF
j_gene: TRBJ2-3; v_gene: TRBV6-5; d_gene: TRBD2; abundance: -; CDR3nt: TGTGCCACCCAACGGGGGGGCGGCACAGATACGCAGTATTTT; CDR3aa: CATQRGGGTDTQYF
j_gene: TRBJ2-2; v_gene: TRBV6-1; d_gene: TRBD1; abundance: many; CDR3nt: TGTGCCAGCAGTGAAGACCCAACAGGGGTGGCCGGGGAGCTGTTTTTT; CDR3aa: CASSEDPTGVAGELFF
j_gene: TRBJ1-3; v_gene: TRBV11-3; d_gene: -; abundance: -; CDR3nt: TGTGCCAGCAGCTTTCTGGGTCTCGATTCTGGAAACACCATATATTTT; CDR3aa: CASSFLGLDSGNTIYF
j_gene: TRBJ2-7; v_gene: TRBV7-2; d_gene: TRBD2; abundance: -; CDR3nt: TGTGCCAGCAGCTTAGTCCCGGGGGGCTACGAGCAGTACTTC; CDR3aa: CASSLVPGGYEQYF
j_gene: TRBJ2-5; v_gene: TRBV24-1; d_gene: -; abundance: once; CDR3nt: TGTGCCACCAGTGATCCACAGGAAGAGACCCAGTACTTC; CDR3aa: CATSDPQEETQYF
j_gene: TRBJ2-5; v_gene: TRBV6-5; d_gene: -; abundance: -; CDR3nt: TGTGCCAGCAGTTTTCGTAGCCAAGAGACCCAGTACTTC; CDR3aa: CASSFRSQETQYF
j_gene: TRBJ2-7; v_gene: TRBV6-4; d_gene: TRBD1; abundance: -; CDR3nt: TGTGCCAGCAGTGACTCGGGGGACAGGAAGAACTCCTACGAGCAGTACTTC; CDR3aa: CASSDSGDRKNSYEQYF
j_gene: TRBJ1-2; v_gene: TRBV6-4; d_gene: TRBD1; abundance: -; CDR3nt: TGTGCCAGCAGTGACCGGGACAGACAGGGGCTAGCCTATGGCTACACCTTC; CDR3aa: CASSDRDRQGLAYGYTF
j_gene: TRBJ1-2; v_gene: TRBV28; d_gene: TRBD1; abundance: once; CDR3nt: TGTGCCAGCAGTCCCCGGGACAGGGTAGGCGGCTACACCTTC; CDR3aa: CASSPRDRVGGYTF
j_gene: TRBJ1-5; v_gene: TRBV30; d_gene: -; abundance: -; CDR3nt: TGTGCCTGGAGTGCGGGCCTGGGGCAGCCCCAGCATTTT; CDR3aa: CAWSAGLGQPQHF
j_gene: TRBJ2-7; v_gene: TRBV27; d_gene: -; abundance: few; CDR3nt: TGTGCCAGCGGGAGAGGGGTATACGAGCAGTACTTC; CDR3aa: CASGRGVYEQYF